This entry lists 19 T cell receptor beta chains sequenced from one sample in a study of control samples from healthy donors and cancer patients. Repertoires were generated with immunoSEQ multiplex PCR, while TCRdb's copy carries only in-frame clones and drops some. The sample contains roughly 170,000 clones, 88% of which appear only once. The material sequenced was blood. Receptor source: a woman aged 30 to 39 in good health.

J is TRBJ2-7 and V is TRBV7-9; a possible D gene is TRBD2 (5 bases). The V gene lost 5 bases and the J gene lost 1 base, with 12 bases spanning the gap. Germline assignment: CDR1 SEHNR and CDR2 FQNEAQ (reference sequence). CDR3 size: 14 residues. This CDR3 is CASSPGPGSYEQYV. Here the CDR3 DNA reads TGTGCCAGCAGCCCTGGTCCGGGGTCCTACGAGCAGTACGTC.

The CDR3 loop is CASSYSTGSYNSPLHF. In DNA, the CDR3 is TGTGCCAGCAGCTATAGCACAGGCTCCTATAATTCACCCCTCCACTTT. The V and J genes are TRBV13 and TRBJ1-6; tentatively, D is TRBD1 (5 bases). This CDR3 has 16 residues. Germline values: CDR1 PRHDT, CDR2 FYEKMQ (reference sequence). V gave up 4 bases and J gave up 0 bases, with 10 bases separating them.

This sequence joins TRBV3-1 (or the pseudogene TRBV3-2) and TRBJ2-2, with 9 bases that match TRBD2. The ends lost 1 base at V and 4 bases at J; junction bases unmatched: 4. Germline V gene lookup returns CDR1 LGHDT and CDR2 YNNKEL (reference sequence). The CDR3 covers 16 residues. CDR3 region: CASSQVSGGVTGELFF. The CDR3 DNA reads TGTGCCAGCAGCCAAGTTAGCGGGGGCGTCACCGGGGAGCTGTTTTTT.

The chain combines TRBV4-1 with TRBJ1-1; the D is unclear. Per germline, CDR1 MGHRA and CDR2 YSYEKL. There are 13 residues in the CDR3. V shed 0 bases and J shed 13 bases, with 15 bases lying between them. DNA for the CDR3: TGCGCCAGCAGCCAAGATTGGCCGCTATCGGGTTTCTTT. It codes for CASSQDWPLSGFF.

As concerns this clone: In the same sample, other DNA sequences code for this CDR3. This chain connects TRBV2 to TRBJ2-1, with D possibly being TRBD1 (5 bases). The germline V and J ends were trimmed by 4 bases and 6 bases, with 7 bases remaining between them. The CDR3 has 12 residues. CDR1 is SNHLY and CDR2 is FYNNEI in the germline V gene. The CDR3 coding sequence is TGTGCCAGCAGTGGGGGCGGCAATGAGCAGTTCTTC. Translating gives CASSGGGNEQFF.

The rearrangement links TRBV2 to TRBJ1-3; D is unresolved. Trimming took off 8 bases at V and 0 bases at J, with 8 bases between the two ends. The germline CDR1 and CDR2 sequences are SNHLY and FYNNEI. The CDR3 loop spans 13 amino acids. The CDR3 reads CASGPSSGNTIYF. The CDR3 region has the DNA TGTGCCAGCGGGCCGAGCTCTGGAAACACCATATATTTT. Using reference TRBV2 and TRBJ1-3 for the parts outside the CDR3, the full variable domain is EPEVTQTPSHQVTQMGQEVILRCVPISNHLYFYWYRQILGQKVEFLVSFYNNEISEKSEIFDDQFSVERPDGSNFTLKIRSTKLEDSAMYFCASGPSSGNTIYFGEGSWLTVV.

J is TRBJ2-5 and V is TRBV3-1 (or the pseudogene TRBV3-2); 9 nucleotides align to TRBD2. The germline gives CDR1 LGHDT, CDR2 YNNKEL (reference sequence). The CDR3 has 16 residues. J gave up 5 bases and V 4 bases, and 11 bases lay outside the gene matches. CDR3 nucleotides: TGTGCCAGCAGCCCAGTTTTGAGCGGGAGGCTCGAGACCCAGTACTTC. It encodes CASSPVLSGRLETQYF.

This clone came up once. This chain connects TRBV6-4 to TRBJ2-5; the match to TRBD2 covers 14 bases. The CDR3 extends over 18 amino acids. Trimming at V came to 1 base and at J to 3 bases, leaving 7 bases not matched to a gene. Germline V gene data show CDR1 as MRHNA and CDR2 as SNTAGT. DNA of the CDR3: TGTGCCAGCAGTGACTGGGGCGGGACTAGCGGGGGCAAAGAGACCCAGTACTTC. Translation: CASSDWGGTSGGKETQYF.

V and J are TRBV6-5 and TRBJ2-2, with D possibly being TRBD1 (5 bases). This CDR3 contains 15 residues. V was trimmed by 4 bases and J by 4 bases, leaving 13 bases between them. The germline V gene encodes CDR1 MNHEY and CDR2 SVGAGI. CDR3 sequence reads: CASSWGRAATGELFF. Here the CDR3 DNA reads TGTGCCAGCAGTTGGGGCCGGGCGGCCACCGGGGAGCTGTTTTTT.

The chain links TRBV7-6 to TRBJ2-5; 8 bases are shared with TRBD2. Trimming removed 8 bases from V and 7 bases from J; junction bases left unmatched: 12. The germline V gene encodes CDR1 SGHVS and CDR2 FNYEAQ. This CDR3 is built from 14 residues. DNA for the CDR3: TGTGCCAGCTTGGCTAGCGGGCCCGAAGGGACCCAGTACTTC. Protein sequence: CASLASGPEGTQYF.

This chain connects TRBV15 to TRBJ1-2; possible D gene TRBD1, 6 bases. Trimming pared 2 bases from V and 4 bases from J, leaving 26 bases between. The CDR3 sequence is 19 residues long. The V gene's germline CDR1 is LNHNV and CDR2 YYDKDF (reference sequence). CDR3 DNA sequence: TGTGCCACCAGCAGACTTAACTCAATGACAGGTCCCGCTGTCTATGGCTACACCTTC. Its translation: CATSRLNSMTGPAVYGYTF.

The gene calls are TRBV7-8 and TRBJ2-7; 8 bases map to TRBD1. The CDR3 totals 16 residues. Germline loops: CDR1 SGHVS, CDR2 FQNEAQ. V shed 1 base, J shed 6 bases, and the junction held 11 bases outside the gene matches. The CDR3, as DNA: TGTGCCAGCAGCTTAGGGCGCAGGGGGCCAACCGGCGAGCAGTACGTC. Translated, it gives CASSLGRRGPTGEQYV.

This clone was recorded once. The chain carries TRBV5-1 and TRBJ1-1; 8 nucleotides align to TRBD1. This CDR3 region has 15 residues. J lost 4 bases, V lost 2 bases, and 7 bases had no gene match. Germline V gene sequence: CDR1 SGHRS, CDR2 YFSETQ. CDR3 bases: TGCGCCAGCAGCTTAGAGACAGGGGTCGGCACTGAAGCTTTCTTT. Translated: CASSLETGVGTEAFF.

The V call is TRBV5-5, the J call TRBJ1-1; 7 nucleotides align to TRBD1. J was trimmed by 8 bases and V by 3 bases; bases with no gene match: 16. CDR3 length: 16 amino acids. From germline, CDR1 is SGHKS and CDR2 YYEKEE (reference sequence). The CDR3 sequence is CASSSGLGTVQLEAFF. DNA of the CDR3: TGTGCCAGCAGCTCAGGGCTCGGGACAGTCCAATTGGAAGCTTTCTTT.

This clone has a single count. The gene calls are TRBV2 and TRBJ2-2; a possible D gene is TRBD1 (6 bases). The CDR3 contains 14 residues. The ends were cut back, 7 bases at V and 4 bases at J, with 13 bases in the middle. Looked up from germline, CDR1 is SNHLY and CDR2 is FYNNEI. The CDR3 nucleotides are TGTGCCAGCATACCGGACAGCCGCACCGGGGAGCTGTTTTTT. Encoded protein: CASIPDSRTGELFF. Looking up the rest from reference TRBV2 and TRBJ2-2 gives the full variable domain: EPEVTQTPSHQVTQMGQEVILRCVPISNHLYFYWYRQILGQKVEFLVSFYNNEISEKSEIFDDQFSVERPDGSNFTLKIRSTKLEDSAMYFCASIPDSRTGELFFGEGSRLTVL.

The chain carries TRBV6-5 and TRBJ2-3; TRBD2 aligns across 12 bases. CDR3 length: 15 amino acids. Germline CDR1 and CDR2: MNHEY and SVGAGI. Unmatched junction bases numbered 11, after V lost 10 bases and J lost 6 bases. The CDR3 coding sequence is TGTGCCACCCGGACTAGCGGGATTGGGGCGGATACGCAGTATTTT. The encoded protein is CATRTSGIGADTQYF.

The chain carries TRBV7-9 and TRBJ2-3; 9 nucleotides agree with TRBD1. CDR1 and CDR2 (germline): SEHNR, FQNEAQ (reference sequence). CDR3 length: 17 residues. Trimming took 7 bases from V and 6 from J; bases not matched to a gene: 17. For the CDR3, the DNA is TGTGCCAGCACCCGGGACGAACAGGGGGCTCCAAGGGATACGCAGTATTTT. The encoded protein is CASTRDEQGAPRDTQYF.

V gene TRBV6-5 combines with J gene TRBJ1-3; D remains ambiguous. Trimming took 5 bases from V and 0 from J, leaving 8 bases between them. In germline, CDR1 is MNHEY, CDR2 SVGAGI. The CDR3 totals 14 residues. CDR3 amino acids: CASSPSASGNTIYF. DNA for the CDR3: TGTGCCAGCAGTCCCAGTGCCTCTGGAAACACCATATATTTT.

The chain uses TRBV6-1 and TRBJ2-5; 8 bases line up with TRBD1. Per the germline V gene, CDR1 is MNHNS and CDR2 is SASEGT. V dropped 3 bases and J dropped 4; count of bases not matched to a gene: 7. This CDR3 has 15 residues. DNA for the CDR3: TGTGCCAGCAGTGACGATAGGACAGGGAGAGAGACCCAGTACTTC. Translated, it gives CASSDDRTGRETQYF.